This T cell receptor beta chain was identified during a study of blood T cell repertoires in COVID-19. Residents of 24 US areas, aged roughly 18 to 89 years, made up the participants. Source study methods: Estimation of nucleated cell counts was performed using reference gene primer amplification. Assay used: immunoSEQ multiplex PCR; TCRdb lists only in-frame clones, some missing. V and J calls and clone size are as listed in that table; D and trimming were resolved from the DNA. In the table there are roughly 220,000 clones, almost 90% of which are singletons. The material sequenced was PBMCs or T cells enriched from blood (not recorded which). This sequence originates from a woman in her forties or fifties with acute COVID-19.

As DNA, the CDR3 is TGTGCCAGTAGCTCCGGGACTAGCGGCCTCTCCTACAATGAGCAGTTCTTC. It is translated as CASSSGTSGLSYNEQFF. The chain joins TRBV19 to TRBJ2-1, with 11 bases lining up with TRBD2. Looked up from germline, CDR1 is LNHDA and CDR2 is SQIVND (reference sequence). The CDR3 is made up of 17 amino acids. V dropped 6 bases and J dropped 0; count of bases not matched to a gene: 7.